This T cell receptor (beta chain) was sequenced for a study of blood T cell repertoires in COVID-19. Here immunoSEQ multiplex PCR was the method, and the copy in TCRdb shows in-frame clones only, minus some. The sample includes a few hundred thousand clones, around 89% seen only once; the top ten take 4% to 5.5%. CDR1 and CDR2 (germline): MDHEN, SYDVKM. The V segment lost 7 bases and the J segment 2 bases; nucleotides outside the gene matches: 2. The CDR3 runs 12 residues. The sequence came from a young woman with acute COVID-19. The chain carries TRBV28 and TRBJ2-7; 7 bases agree with TRBD2. Sequenced input: PBMCs or T cells enriched from blood (not recorded which). CDR3 nucleotide sequence: TGTGCCAGCACCGGGACTACCTACGAGCAGTACTTC. Its translation: CASTGTTYEQYF.